This TCR beta chain was found in a study of radiation and T cells in renal cell carcinoma. The study, taken as a whole, reports: No pretreatment tumor biopsies were available for baseline clonotypes.

As to this clone: Its antigen is still unknown.

Per the germline V gene, CDR1 is SGHTA and CDR2 is FQGNSA. V was cut by 5 bases and J by 5 bases, with 16 bases left in between. The CDR3 consists of 15 residues. Time point: blood 4 weeks post-SBRT, at nephrectomy. As for treatment: 15 Gy SBRT to primary tumor, nephrectomy 4 weeks later. Nephrectomy followed 15 Gy stereotactic body radiation by 4 weeks. Assay used: immunoSEQ multiplex PCR; TCRdb lists only in-frame clones, some missing. The repertoire includes around 100,000 clones, 65% to 90% of them detected once, and approximately 7.3% sits in the top ten. The TCR originated in a man aged 55 to 69 with renal cell carcinoma. The sample consisted of blood, taken from a patient whose treatment included radiotherapy and nephrectomy. This chain uses TRBV7-2 with TRBJ2-1, with D unresolved. The CDR3 DNA reads as TGTGCCAGCAGCCTTCGGGTGGGCGGAGACAATGAGCAGTTCTTC. This translates into CASSLRVGGDNEQFF. The full variable domain, with the rest looked up from reference TRBV7-2 and TRBJ2-1, is GAGVSQSPSNKVTEKGKDVELRCDPISGHTALYWYRQSLGQGLEFLIYFQGNSAPDKSGLPSDRFSAERTGGSVSTLTIQRTQQEDSAVYLCASSLRVGGDNEQFFGPGTRLTVL.